Sequencing of this TCR delta chain was carried out in a study of Vδ1+ human thymocytes (dated by TCRdb to 2016 to 2019). For the wider study: As a data resource, the study described the mRNA-level TRG and TRD CDR3 repertoires of highly purified Vdelta1+ thymocytes obtained from young children. The multiplex-based CDR3 amplicon strategy had previously been validated against 5'RACE-based CDR3 amplicon generation methods. Broader findings and caveats from the paper: Even though sort purity was high, approximately 21% of thymic TRD sequences were Vdelta2 (and few were Vdelta3), which was not the case for the peripheral blood Vdelta1+ controls. Donors shared many TRG clonotypes (up to roughly 6.9x10^3), but TRD repertoires were essentially private, with at most 120 shared. Unlike the oligoclonal repertoires in peripheral blood, the thymic TRG and TRD repertoires appeared highly polyclonal, with Gaussian CDR3 length distributions. Donors did not cluster by age or sex, so the analyses were not stratified by age or sex. Because unexpected Vdelta2 sequences could lead to misinterpretation of bulk repertoire data, the authors recommended using highly purified populations and single-cell validation.

This clone was recorded a few times. No antigen is known for it. No base qualities exist here, and no much larger clone lies one base off it. RNA extraction was carried out with the RNeasy mini kit, and reverse transcription was then done using Superscript III. CDR3 amplicons were produced by multiplex PCR using pooled V-gene forward primers and a constant-region reverse primer with Illumina adaptor overhangs. After gel purification, the amplicons were indexed with Nextera index primers during approximately 8 additional PCR cycles and then purified using AMPure XP beads. Sequencing of libraries was performed on an Illumina MiSeq using paired-end 250 bp reads, dual indexing and a roughly 20% PhiX spike-in. Per the authors' processing: Reads were quality checked with FastQC, and TRG read pairs were merged with ea-utils fastq-join. IMGT/HighV-QUEST was used to annotate sequences, retaining only productive sequences with an unambiguous V-gene assignment, and each clonotype was defined by an identical CDR3 sequence. For downstream analysis, VDJtools 1.1.1, tcR 2.2.3, Treemap and vegan Shannon diversity in R 3.4.4 were used. Clones were re-identified by TCRdb from the public reads with CATT, and rows with the same DNA were merged. For this entry, the V and J calls and clone size follow TCRdb and not the study's own pipeline. The sample table holds roughly 55,000 delta-chain clones, of which 15% were seen once. The ten top clones hold about 0.5% of the sample.

The germline V gene provides CDR1 TSWWSYY and CDR2 QGS. Trimming accounts for 6 bases at V and 0 bases at J, while the number of junction bases matched to no gene is 13. From cysteine to phenylalanine, the CDR3 is 19 amino acids long. Left in the record is the CDR3 DNA by itself, 57 bases read in frame from the first base. Thymic samples were depleted of alphabeta T cells, then CD3+ TCRVdelta1+ TCRVdelta2- thymocytes were FACS-sorted. The purity of the sorted Vdelta1+ thymocytes fell between 98% and 99.6%. The thymic specimens were obtained from seven or eight paediatric patients who were undergoing corrective cardiac surgery and ranged in age from about 5 days to 16 months. The thymic tissue was dispersed, and mononuclear cells were isolated using a Histopaque-1077 density gradient. For staining, the antibodies used were anti-TCRVdelta1 clone TS8.2, anti-TCRVdelta2 clone B6, anti-CD3 clone HIT3a and anti-TCRalphabeta clone IP26.

The rearranged chain carries TRDV1 and TRDJ1; the central 13 bases match TRDD3. Material: Vdelta1+ gamma-delta thymocytes from the thymus. The sample's cell subset or site label, decoded: FACS-sorted CD3+ TCRalphabeta- TCRVdelta1+ TCRVdelta2- thymocytes. The sequence was collected from a boy under three years old who had congenital heart surgery. The CDR3 amino acid sequence is: CALGSPCTGGYGYTDKLIF. At the DNA level, the sequence is TGTGCTCTTGGATCTCCGTGTACTGGGGGATACGGGTACACCGATAAACTCATCTTT.